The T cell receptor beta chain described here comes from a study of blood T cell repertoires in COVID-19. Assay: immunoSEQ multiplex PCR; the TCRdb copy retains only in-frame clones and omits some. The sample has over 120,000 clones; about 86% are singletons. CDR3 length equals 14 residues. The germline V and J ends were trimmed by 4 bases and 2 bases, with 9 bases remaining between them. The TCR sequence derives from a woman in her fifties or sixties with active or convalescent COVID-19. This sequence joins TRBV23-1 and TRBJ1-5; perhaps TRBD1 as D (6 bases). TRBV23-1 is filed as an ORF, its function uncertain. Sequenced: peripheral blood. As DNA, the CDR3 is TGCGCCAGCAGTCCCCCAGGGGGCAATCAGCCCCAGCATTTT. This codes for CASSPPGGNQPQHF.